The 8 T cell receptor beta chains below come from one sample, sequenced in a study of shared clonotypes between healthy human individuals. Profiling relied on immunoSEQ multiplex PCR, and the TCRdb table lists in-frame clones only, not all of them. The sample yields approximately 2,000,000 clones, around 93% seen once. Naive CD8 cells comprised CD45RO-negative, CCR7-positively selected cells, excluding terminally differentiated effector memory CD45RA+ cells. Material for sequencing was naive CD8+ T cells from PBMCs. The receptors come from a man between 18 and 29 years old in good health. Some clones in this sample may be carry-over from other donors' samples.

The chain links TRBV11-3 to TRBJ2-7; D gene uncertain. V was trimmed by 7 bases and J by 1 base, leaving 20 bases between them. The CDR3 consists of 16 residues. The V gene's germline CDR1 is SGHNT and CDR2 YENEEA. This chain's CDR3 is CASIARQPGPSYEQYF. DNA of the CDR3: TGTGCCAGCATCGCTCGCCAACCGGGTCCGTCCTACGAGCAGTACTTC.

The chain combines TRBV6-1 with TRBJ1-4, with D tentatively TRBD1 (6 bases). The CDR3 consists of 16 residues. Germline V gene data show CDR1 as MNHNS and CDR2 as SASEGT. V lost 4 bases and J 4 bases, leaving 16 bases between the germline ends. The CDR3 reads CASSAEGERDNEKLFF. The CDR3 DNA follows: TGTGCCAGCAGTGCCGAGGGGGAGAGGGATAATGAAAAACTGTTTTTT.

The V call is TRBV13, the J call TRBJ2-1; 7 nucleotides match TRBD1. Germline CDR1 reads PRHDT; CDR2 reads FYEKMQ (reference sequence). The CDR3 is 15 amino acids. After removal of 3 bases from V and 4 bases from J, the junction contained 6 bases not matched to a gene. Here the CDR3 reads CASSFEQGMYNEQFF. Written as DNA, the CDR3 is TGTGCCAGCAGCTTTGAACAGGGGATGTACAATGAGCAGTTCTTC.

The chain carries TRBV14 and TRBJ1-5, with 9 bases fitting TRBD1. This CDR3 has 14 residues. Germline values: CDR1 SGHDN, CDR2 FVKESK. The V and J ends lost 3 bases and 11 bases, in that order; junction bases with no gene match: 8. In DNA, the CDR3 is TGTGCCAGCAGCCACCGGGACAGGGTATGGGCCCAGCATTTT. Amino acids: CASSHRDRVWAQHF.

V and J are TRBV10-2 and TRBJ1-5; 12 bases are shared with TRBD1. This CDR3 has 15 residues. Trimming cost V 8 bases and J 0 bases; bases outside gene matches: 2. The germline CDR1 and CDR2 sequences are WSHSY and SAAADI. The CDR3 spells CASGDRGPSNQPQHF. The CDR3 region has the DNA TGCGCCAGCGGGGACAGGGGGCCTAGCAATCAGCCCCAGCATTTT.

This sequence joins TRBV11-2 and TRBJ2-3; D remains ambiguous. Germline-derived CDR1 and CDR2 are SGHAT and FQNNGV. With 2 bases removed from V and 2 bases from J, the gap between germline ends came to 14 bases. The CDR3 loop spans 16 amino acids. For the CDR3, the DNA is TGTGCCAGCAGCTTATTGAGCAGGCCAGCCACAGATACGCAGTATTTT. Its translation is CASSLLSRPATDTQYF.

This chain uses TRBV7-8 with TRBJ2-2; D may correspond to TRBD1 or TRBD2 (6 bases each). Trimming took 0 bases from V and 6 from J, leaving 17 bases between them. The CDR3 is 17 residues long. Germline V CDR1 and CDR2: SGHVS, FQNEAQ. The CDR3 is CASSLAARGAQAGELFF. The DNA of the CDR3 is TGTGCCAGCAGCTTAGCGGCAAGGGGGGCCCAAGCCGGGGAGCTGTTTTTT.

The CDR3 bases are TGTGCCAGCAGTCCCGCAGATACCGGGGAGCTGTTTTTT. This encodes CASSPADTGELFF. This rearrangement joins TRBV27 to TRBJ2-2; no reliable D call. There are 13 residues in the CDR3. Germline V CDR1 and CDR2: MNHEY, SMNVEV (reference sequence). V lost 5 bases, J lost 5 bases, and 9 bases lay in between.